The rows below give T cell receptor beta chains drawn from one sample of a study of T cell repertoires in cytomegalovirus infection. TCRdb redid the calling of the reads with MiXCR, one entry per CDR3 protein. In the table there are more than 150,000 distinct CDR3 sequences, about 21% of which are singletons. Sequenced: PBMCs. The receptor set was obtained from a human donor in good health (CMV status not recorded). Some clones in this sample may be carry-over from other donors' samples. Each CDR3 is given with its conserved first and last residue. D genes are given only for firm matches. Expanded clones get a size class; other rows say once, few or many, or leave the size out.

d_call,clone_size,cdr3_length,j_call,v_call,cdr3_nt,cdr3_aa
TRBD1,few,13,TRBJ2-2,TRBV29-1,TGCAGCGTCCGCGGACAGGGGACCGGGGAGCTGTTTTTT,CSVRGQGTGELFF
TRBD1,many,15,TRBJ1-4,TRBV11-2,TGTGCCAGCAGCTTAGGACAGGGGCATGATGAAAAACTGTTTTTT,CASSLGQGHDEKLFF
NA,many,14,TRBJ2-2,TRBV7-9,TGTGCCAGCAGCTTCCAGACTGAAACCGGGGAGCTGTTTTTT,CASSFQTETGELFF
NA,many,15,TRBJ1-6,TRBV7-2,TGTGCCAGCAGCCTACCCCCCATACGTAGTTCACCCCTCCACTTT,CASSLPPIRSSPLHF
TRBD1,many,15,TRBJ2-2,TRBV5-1,TGCGCCAGCAGCTCCGGGACAGCGAGTTTGGGGGAGCTGTTTTTT,CASSSGTASLGELFF
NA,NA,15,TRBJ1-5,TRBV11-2,TGTGCCAGCAGCTTAAGGGGGGAGAGCAATCAGCCCCAGCATTTT,CASSLRGESNQPQHF
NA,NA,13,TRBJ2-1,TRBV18,TGTGCCAGCTCACCATGGGGTGGAGGTGAGCAGTTCTTC,CASSPWGGGEQFF
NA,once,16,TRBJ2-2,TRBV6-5,TGTGCCAGCAGTTACCGTCACTTCGGAGGATCCGGGGAGCTGTTTTTT,CASSYRHFGGSGELFF
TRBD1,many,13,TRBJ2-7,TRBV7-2,TGTGCCAGCAGCGAGGGACAGCTTTACGAGCAGTACTTC,CASSEGQLYEQYF
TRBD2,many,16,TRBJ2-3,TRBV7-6,TGTGCCAGCAGCTCCTCGGGGGGACTCAGCACAGATACGCAGTATTTT,CASSSSGGLSTDTQYF
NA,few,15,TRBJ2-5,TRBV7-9,TGTGCCAGCAGCTTAGGCACAGGACTCCAAGAGACCCAGTACTTC,CASSLGTGLQETQYF
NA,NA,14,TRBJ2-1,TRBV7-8,TGTGCCAGCAGCTTGAGACAGACCCCAAATGAGCAGTTCTTC,CASSLRQTPNEQFF
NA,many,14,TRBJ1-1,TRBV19,TGTGCCAGTAGTAAGGGGGGCGCAACTTCTGAAGCTTTCTTT,CASSKGGATSEAFF
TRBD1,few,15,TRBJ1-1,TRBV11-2,TGTGCCAGCAGCGCTGAACAGGGGGCCACGGCTGAAGCTTTCTTT,CASSAEQGATAEAFF
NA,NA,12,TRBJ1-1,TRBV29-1,TGCAGCGTTGAATTTCAAGGTTCTGAAGCTTTCTTT,CSVEFQGSEAFF
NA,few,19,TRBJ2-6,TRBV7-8,TGTGCCAGCAGCTTAGCCCCAGGGACTTCTTCCTCTGGGGCCAACGTCCTGACTTTC,CASSLAPGTSSSGANVLTF
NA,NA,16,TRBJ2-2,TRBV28,TGTGCCAGCAGTTTATACGGCAGCAGAAACACCGGGGAGCTGTTTTTT,CASSLYGSRNTGELFF
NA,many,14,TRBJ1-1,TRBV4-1,TGCGCCAGCAGCCCCGGGACCCGTGGGACTGAAGCTTTCTTT,CASSPGTRGTEAFF
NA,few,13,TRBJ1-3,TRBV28,TGTGCCAGCACCCCCGGAGGTGGAAACACCATATATTTT,CASTPGGGNTIYF
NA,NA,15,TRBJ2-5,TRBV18,TGTGCCAGCTCACCACCGCGCGGGGGCTTGGAGACCCAGTACTTC,CASSPPRGGLETQYF
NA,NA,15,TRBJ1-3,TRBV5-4,TGTGCCAGCAGCTTGGGAGGGTATCCTGGAAACACCATATATTTT,CASSLGGYPGNTIYF
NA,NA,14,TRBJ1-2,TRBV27,TGTGCCAGCAGTTTGGGGGGGCTCAACTATGGCTACACCTTC,CASSLGGLNYGYTF
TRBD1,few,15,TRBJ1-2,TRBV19,TGTGCCAGTAGTATCCCCGGGACAGGAAGGAAAGGCTACACCTTC,CASSIPGTGRKGYTF
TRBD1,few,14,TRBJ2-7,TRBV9,TGTGCCAGCAGCGGACAGGACAGGGGAGGAGAGCAGTACTTC,CASSGQDRGGEQYF
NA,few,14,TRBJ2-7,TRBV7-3,TGTGCCAGCAGCTTAAGTCGATCCTCCAACGAGCAGTACTTC,CASSLSRSSNEQYF
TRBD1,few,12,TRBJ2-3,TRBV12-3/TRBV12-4,TGTGCCAGCAGTTTAGGGGACAGGCAGCAGTATTTT,CASSLGDRQQYF
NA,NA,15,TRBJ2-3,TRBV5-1,TGCGCCAGCAGCTTGGCCCCGGGGAGCACAGATACGCAGTATTTT,CASSLAPGSTDTQYF
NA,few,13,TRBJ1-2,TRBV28,TGTGCCAGCAGTTTACCCTACAACTATGGCTACACCTTC,CASSLPYNYGYTF
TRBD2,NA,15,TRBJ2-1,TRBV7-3,TGTGCCAGCAGCTTAAACCGGGGGGGCGGCGATGAGCAGGTCTTC,CASSLNRGGGDEQVF
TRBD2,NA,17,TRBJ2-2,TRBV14,TGTGCCAGCAGCAACGGGCGACTAGCGGGGAACACCGGGGAGCTGTTTTTT,CASSNGRLAGNTGELFF
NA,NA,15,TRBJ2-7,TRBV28,TGTGCCAGCAGCGAGGGACTTCTTCGCCCCTACGAGCAGTACTTC,CASSEGLLRPYEQYF
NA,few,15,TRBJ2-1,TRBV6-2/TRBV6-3,TGTGCCAGCAGAGGCACAGGGAGATTTTACAATGAGCAGTTCTTC,CASRGTGRFYNEQFF
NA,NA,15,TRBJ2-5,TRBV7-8,TGTGCCAGCAGCCAAGTGTGGCAGACGCAAGAGACCCAGTACTTC,CASSQVWQTQETQYF
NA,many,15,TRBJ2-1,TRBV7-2,TGTGCCAGCAGCGACACCGGGACTTATTCCAATGAGCAGTTCTTC,CASSDTGTYSNEQFF
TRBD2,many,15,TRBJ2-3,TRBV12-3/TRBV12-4,TGTGCCAGCAATTTCCTAGCGGGAGGGACAGATACGCAGTATTTT,CASNFLAGGTDTQYF
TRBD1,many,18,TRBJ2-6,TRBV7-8,TGTGCCAGCAGCGCAGACAGGGGCCCTAGCTCTGGGGCCAACGTCCTGACTTTC,CASSADRGPSSGANVLTF
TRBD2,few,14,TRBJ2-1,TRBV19,TGTGCCAGTAGTCAAACTAGCGGCATTGGGTTAACGTTCTTC,CASSQTSGIGLTFF
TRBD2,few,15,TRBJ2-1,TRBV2,TGTGCCAGCAGGAGAGCGGGAGGCTCCTACAATGAGCAGTTCTTC,CASRRAGGSYNEQFF
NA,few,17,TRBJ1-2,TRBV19,TGTGCCAGTAGTATAGATAGATGGGGAAGCCCCCTGGCCGGCTACACCTTC,CASSIDRWGSPLAGYTF
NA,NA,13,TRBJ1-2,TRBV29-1,TGCAGCGTGACAGTGGCAGAGAACTATGGCTACACCTTC,CSVTVAENYGYTF